A single sample is the source of the 29 T cell receptor beta chains below, sequenced in a study of shared clonotypes between healthy human individuals. Sequencing was performed with immunoSEQ multiplex PCR; in TCRdb, only in-frame clones are kept and a portion is missing. The sample has 650,000 to 750,000 clones; more than 70% are singletons. The material sequenced was memory CD4+ T cells sorted from blood. The subset was: CD45RA-negative fraction. The source is a woman between 25 and 40 years old in good health.

The chain couples TRBV18 to TRBJ2-7, with D unclear. V lost 2 bases to trimming and J lost 7 bases, with 12 bases between them. Germline loops: CDR1 KGHSH, CDR2 LQKENI. The CDR3 covers 13 residues. CDR3 loop: CASSPGTLREQYF. The CDR3 DNA reads TGTGCCAGCTCACCAGGTACACTTAGGGAGCAGTACTTC.

This chain links TRBV29-1 with TRBJ2-1, with D possibly matching TRBD2 (6 bases). The V and J ends lost 7 bases and 2 bases respectively, with 15 bases between them. The germline V gene has CDR1 SQVTM and CDR2 ANQGSEA. This CDR3 has 14 amino acids. The CDR3 bases are TGCAGCGCCTCCGGCGGGGCGGCCTACAATGAGCAGTTCTTC. Translating gives CSASGGAAYNEQFF.

V is TRBV28 and J is TRBJ2-7, with D maybe TRBD1 (5 bases). V lost 6 bases to trimming and J lost 2 bases, with 11 bases between them. CDR3 length: 13 residues. Germline CDR1 MDHEN, CDR2 SYDVKM. Written as DNA, the CDR3 is TGTGCCAGCAGAACAGACAGTACCTACGAGCAGTACTTC. It specifies CASRTDSTYEQYF.

The chain uses TRBV7-2 and TRBJ2-7; D is unresolved. From germline, CDR1 is SGHTA and CDR2 FQGNSA. V was cut by 3 bases and J by 6 bases, with 15 bases left in between. This CDR3 has 14 residues. The CDR3 DNA reads as TGTGCCAGCAGCTTGGAATATATGGGCCGCGAGCAGTACTTC. Protein: CASSLEYMGREQYF.

The rearrangement joins TRBV18 to TRBJ1-5, with 7 bases aligning to TRBD1. V shed 2 bases, J shed 3 bases, and the junction held 4 bases outside the gene matches. Germline CDR1 and CDR2: KGHSH and LQKENI. The CDR3 length is 15 residues. CDR3 region: CASSPRTGTNQPQHF. The CDR3 coding sequence is TGTGCCAGCTCACCAAGGACAGGTACCAATCAGCCCCAGCATTTT. The full variable domain, with the rest looked up from reference TRBV18 and TRBJ1-5, is NAGVMQNPRHLVRRRGQEARLRCSPMKGHSHVYWYRQLPEEGLKFMVYLQKENIIDESGMPKERFSAEFPKEGPSILRIQQVVRGDSAAYFCASSPRTGTNQPQHFGDGTRLSIL.

The chain recombines TRBV7-3 with TRBJ2-5; no clear D. This CDR3 has 15 residues. V was cut by 0 bases and J by 1 base, with 9 bases left in between. Germline-derived CDR1 and CDR2 are SGHTA and FQGTGA. Here the CDR3 reads CASSLTPGLQETQYF. The CDR3 nucleotides read TGTGCCAGCAGCTTAACTCCAGGCCTCCAAGAGACCCAGTACTTC.

This sequence joins TRBV9 and TRBJ2-1, with TRBD1 matching over 8 bases. Losses at the gene ends were 9 bases for V and 2 bases for J; bases not matched to a gene: 10. The CDR3 spans 15 residues. Germline-derived CDR1 and CDR2 are SGDLS and YYNGEE. Here the CDR3 reads CATSIGQGAYNEQFF. CDR3 DNA: TGTGCCACCTCCATTGGACAGGGCGCCTACAATGAGCAGTTCTTC.

The V and J genes are TRBV2 and TRBJ1-1; TRBD1 agrees at 10 bases. Losses at the gene ends were 5 bases for V and 5 bases for J; bases not matched to a gene: 5. Germline CDR1 SNHLY, CDR2 FYNNEI. The CDR3 has 14 residues. The CDR3 reads CASSLDRGATEAFF. The CDR3 nucleotides are TGTGCCAGCAGTTTGGACAGGGGGGCAACTGAAGCTTTCTTT.

This chain links TRBV29-1 with TRBJ2-3, with TRBD2 as a possible D gene (5 bases). CDR1 is SQVTM, CDR2 ANQGSEA, per germline. The V end lost 7 bases, the J end lost 0 bases, and 14 bases lay between the germline ends. This CDR3 is built from 14 residues. CDR3 loop: CSAKSGSSTDTQYF. The DNA of the CDR3 is TGCAGCGCTAAAAGCGGATCTAGCACAGATACGCAGTATTTT.

CDR3: CASSYQGAVAEAFF. CDR3 in DNA: TGTGCCAGCAGTTACCAGGGGGCGGTGGCTGAAGCTTTCTTT. The rearrangement joins TRBV6-5 to TRBJ1-1, with TRBD1 identical over 8 bases. With 2 bases clipped from V and 6 bases from J, the junction kept 5 bases outside the gene matches. Germline V CDR1 and CDR2: MNHEY, SVGAGI. This CDR3 region has 14 residues.

This chain joins TRBV15 and TRBJ2-3; 12 positions agree with TRBD2. Per the germline V gene, CDR1 is LNHNV and CDR2 is YYDKDF (reference sequence). J lost 5 bases, V lost 3 bases, and 9 bases had no gene match. There are 17 residues in the CDR3. CDR3 residues: CATSRALAGGPRDTQYF. CDR3 DNA sequence: TGTGCCACCAGCAGGGCCCTAGCGGGAGGGCCGAGAGATACGCAGTATTTT.

V and J are TRBV7-2 and TRBJ2-7, with 14 positions matching TRBD2. The V segment lost 5 bases and the J segment 4 bases; nucleotides outside the gene matches: 16. The CDR3 extends over 19 amino acids. CDR1 and CDR2 from the germline V gene are SGHTA and FQGNSA. CDR3 coding DNA: TGTGCCAGCAGCCCAGGAAGGTACGGGACTAGCGGGAGAGGGTACGAGCAGTACTTC. It translates to CASSPGRYGTSGRGYEQYF.

In its sample, this clone was seen a few times. CDR3 sequence (DNA): TGTGCCAGCAGCCTACTACAGGGAACCTCCTACGAGCAGTACTTC. It yields the protein CASSLLQGTSYEQYF. The chain joins TRBV14 to TRBJ2-7; possible D gene TRBD1, 6 bases. V was cut by 4 bases and J by 0 bases, with 13 bases left in between. The CDR3 sequence is 15 residues long. Germline-derived CDR1 and CDR2 are SGHDN and FVKESK.

The rearrangement joins TRBV11-2 to TRBJ1-2, with TRBD1 identical over 10 bases. The CDR3 runs 18 residues. Looked up from germline, CDR1 is SGHAT and CDR2 is FQNNGV. Losses at the gene ends were 5 bases for V and 0 bases for J; bases not matched to a gene: 12. For the CDR3, the DNA is TGTGCCAGCAGCCTAAGACGTCCGGGACAGGGGACTAACTATGGCTACACCTTC. It encodes CASSLRRPGQGTNYGYTF.

This clone was recorded once. The chain joins TRBV6-6 to TRBJ1-5; D uncertain. The CDR3 is made up of 13 amino acids. Germline V gives CDR1 MNHNY, CDR2 SVGAGI (reference sequence). V was shortened by 3 bases and J by 5 bases, with 8 bases between the two germline ends. CDR3 nucleotide sequence: TGTGCCAGCAGTTATCAGGCGCATCAGCCCCAGCATTTT. Encoded protein: CASSYQAHQPQHF.

The chain couples TRBV7-8 to TRBJ1-4; 9 bases line up with TRBD1. The CDR3 spans 16 residues. Germline CDR1 reads SGHVS; CDR2 reads FQNEAQ. The J segment lost 2 bases and the V segment lost 4 bases, leaving 5 bases of the junction unmatched. CDR3 residues: CASSSRTGVTNEKLFF. The CDR3 DNA follows: TGTGCCAGCAGCTCGCGGACAGGGGTCACTAATGAAAAACTGTTTTTT. The variable domain in full, with the rest retrieved from reference TRBV7-8 and TRBJ1-4, is GAGVSQSPRYKVAKRGQDVALRCDPISGHVSLFWYQQALGQGPEFLTYFQNEAQLDKSGLPSDRFFAERPEGSVSTLKIQRTQQEDSAVYLCASSSRTGVTNEKLFFGSGTQLSVL.

The gene calls are TRBV2 and TRBJ2-1; perhaps TRBD2 as D (5 bases). CDR3 length: 13 amino acids. CDR1 SNHLY and CDR2 FYNNEI come from the germline V gene. V lost 8 bases and J 1 base, leaving 9 bases between the germline ends. CDR3 loop: CASYTGSYNEQFF. CDR3 DNA: TGTGCCAGCTACACGGGGTCCTACAATGAGCAGTTCTTC.

This chain joins TRBV19 and TRBJ1-5, with TRBD1 identical over 11 bases. Germline-derived CDR1 and CDR2 are LNHDA and SQIVND (reference sequence). The CDR3 has 16 amino acids. The ends lost 4 bases at V and 6 bases at J; junction bases unmatched: 8. The CDR3 DNA sequence: TGTGCCAGTAGTACCACCGGACAGGGGGCGATTCAGCCCCAGCATTTT. It specifies CASSTTGQGAIQPQHF.

CDR3 in amino acids: CASSFASGRIYEQYF. Here the CDR3 DNA reads TGTGCCAGCAGCTTCGCTAGCGGGAGGATATACGAGCAGTACTTC. The genes are TRBV11-2 and TRBJ2-5, with 11 nucleotides matching TRBD2. The end of the DNA fits TRBJ2-7 better, so the J call may be wrong. The CDR3 runs to 15 residues. The germline V gene encodes CDR1 SGHAT and CDR2 FQNNGV.

There are many counts of this clone. The J gene is TRBJ2-1, the V gene TRBV29-1, with D hard to call. V was cut by 7 bases and J by 4 bases, with 5 bases left in between. Germline-derived CDR1 and CDR2 are SQVTM and ANQGSEA. The CDR3 runs 10 residues. In DNA form, the CDR3 reads TGCAGCGGACTTTACAATGAGCAGTTCTTC. It specifies CSGLYNEQFF.

The V call is TRBV10-2, the J call TRBJ1-2, with 11 bases that match TRBD1. Germline CDR1 is WSHSY and CDR2 is SAAADI. The trim removed 7 bases at V and 8 bases at J, leaving 12 bases unmatched. This CDR3 has 15 amino acids. The CDR3 nucleotides are TGCGCCAGCACCCGAGAGGGGACAGGGGGAGTGGGCTACACCTTC. It specifies CASTREGTGGVGYTF.

This clone was observed a handful of times. Other DNA sequences within the sample encode an identical CDR3. V and J are TRBV2 and TRBJ2-7; 11 bases agree with TRBD1. Trimming cost V 4 bases and J 5 bases; bases outside gene matches: 4. This CDR3 contains 14 residues. CDR1 and CDR2 from the germline V gene are SNHLY and FYNNEI. The CDR3 spells CASSGTGGRNEQYF. Here the CDR3 DNA reads TGTGCCAGCAGTGGGACAGGGGGCAGGAACGAGCAGTACTTC.

This chain connects TRBV7-9 to TRBJ2-5, with D possibly TRBD2 on 6 matching bases. The V and J ends lost 1 base and 2 bases respectively, with 11 bases between them. The CDR3 consists of 15 residues. The germline V gene has CDR1 SEHNR and CDR2 FQNEAQ (reference sequence). CDR3: CASSLGGVWQETQYF. The CDR3 coding sequence is TGTGCCAGCAGCTTAGGGGGGGTGTGGCAAGAGACCCAGTACTTC.

The genes are TRBV6-1 and TRBJ2-7; 9 bases map to TRBD1. In germline, CDR1 is MNHNS, CDR2 SASEGT. The V gene end was trimmed by 7 bases and the J gene end by 4 bases; junction bases not matched to a gene: 8. The CDR3 consists of 14 residues. This CDR3 reads CASTRTGERYEQYF. Here the CDR3 DNA reads TGTGCCAGCACTCGGACAGGGGAAAGGTACGAGCAGTACTTC.

V usage is TRBV12-5 and J usage is TRBJ1-3, with D possibly being TRBD1 (5 bases). This CDR3 has 21 amino acids. V lost 0 bases to trimming and J lost 8 bases, with 32 bases between them. Germline CDR1 LGHNT, CDR2 FRNRAP. The CDR3 sequence is CASGLVRGPGINLRTWHTIYF. The DNA for the CDR3 is TGTGCTAGTGGTTTGGTACGGGGCCCAGGGATCAACTTGAGGACTTGGCACACCATATATTTT.

A note on this clone: Its ends do not fully match the called genes, so a read error is possible. This chain links TRBV28 with TRBJ2-1; 10 nucleotides match TRBD2. The V gene's germline CDR1 is MDHEN and CDR2 SYDVKM. The CDR3 runs 16 residues. The chain's CDR3 is CASSGKLAGTYNEQFF. CDR3 nucleotides: TGTGCCAGCAGTGGCAAACTAGCGGGAACCTACAACGAGCAGTTCTTC.

On this clone: Other DNA sequences from this sample encode an identical CDR3 as well. V and J are TRBV27 and TRBJ2-3; no clear D. Germline-derived CDR1 and CDR2 are MNHEY and SMNVEV (reference sequence). The length of the CDR3 is 12 residues. Trimming removed 6 bases at V and 0 bases at J, with 4 bases between. This chain's CDR3 is CASSRSTDTQYF. The CDR3 DNA follows: TGTGCCAGCAGCCGCAGCACAGATACGCAGTATTTT.

In this sample, this clone turned up a few times. V and J are TRBV5-1 and TRBJ1-3; D remains ambiguous. The CDR3 totals 15 residues. V was clipped by 4 bases and J by 2 bases, with 13 bases between them. Per germline, CDR1 SGHRS and CDR2 YFSETQ. The DNA of the CDR3 is TGCGCCAGCAGCAGAGGAGGACGTACTGGAAACACCATATATTTT. Protein sequence: CASSRGGRTGNTIYF.

Only a few counts were recorded for this clone. This rearrangement joins TRBV28 to TRBJ2-3; no reliable D call. V shed 7 bases and J shed 2 bases, with 7 bases lying between them. The CDR3 sequence is 12 residues long. CDR1 and CDR2 (germline): MDHEN, SYDVKM. This CDR3 is CASTRATDTQYF. The CDR3 bases are TGTGCCAGCACCCGAGCCACAGATACGCAGTATTTT.